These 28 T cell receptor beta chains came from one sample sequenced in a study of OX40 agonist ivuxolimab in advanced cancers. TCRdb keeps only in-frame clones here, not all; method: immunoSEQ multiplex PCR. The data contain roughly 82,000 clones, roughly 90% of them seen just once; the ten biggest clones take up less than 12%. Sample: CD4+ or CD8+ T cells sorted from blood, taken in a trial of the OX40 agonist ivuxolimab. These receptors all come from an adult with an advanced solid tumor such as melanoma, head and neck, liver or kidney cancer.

This chain's CDR3 is CASSLVGSDTQYF. CDR3 DNA: TGTGCCAGCAGCTTAGTGGGGTCAGATACGCAGTATTTT. The chain employs TRBV13 and TRBJ2-3; D gene unclear. Germline V gives CDR1 PRHDT, CDR2 FYEKMQ (reference sequence). The CDR3 is 13 residues long. Trimming pared 1 base from V and 4 bases from J, leaving 6 bases between.

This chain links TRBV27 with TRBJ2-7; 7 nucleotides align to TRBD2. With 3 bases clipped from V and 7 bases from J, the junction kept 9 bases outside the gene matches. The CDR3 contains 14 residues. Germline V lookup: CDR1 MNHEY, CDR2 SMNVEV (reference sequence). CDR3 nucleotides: TGTGCCAGCAGTTTCGGGGGAGGGCCAGGAGAGCAGTACTTC. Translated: CASSFGGGPGEQYF.

The CDR3 sequence is CASSYDGERGTDTQYF. The CDR3 DNA reads as TGTGCCAGCAGTTACGACGGAGAGAGGGGCACAGATACGCAGTATTTT. The chain recombines TRBV6-5 with TRBJ2-3, with D perhaps matching TRBD2 (5 bases). The CDR3 has 16 amino acids. The V gene lost 2 bases and the J gene lost 1 base, with 13 bases spanning the gap. Germline lookup yields CDR1 MNHEY and CDR2 SVGAGI.

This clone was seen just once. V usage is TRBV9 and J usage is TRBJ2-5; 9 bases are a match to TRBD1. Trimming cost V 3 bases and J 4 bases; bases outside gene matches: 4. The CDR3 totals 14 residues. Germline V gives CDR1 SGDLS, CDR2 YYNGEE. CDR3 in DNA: TGTGCCAGCAGCGACACAGGGGGCGGAGAGACCCAGTACTTC. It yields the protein CASSDTGGGETQYF. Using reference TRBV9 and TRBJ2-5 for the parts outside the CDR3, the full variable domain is DSGVTQTPKHLITATGQRVTLRCSPRSGDLSVYWYQQSLDQGLQFLIQYYNGEERAKGNILERFSAQQFPDLHSELNLSSLELGDSALYFCASSDTGGGETQYFGPGTRLLVL.

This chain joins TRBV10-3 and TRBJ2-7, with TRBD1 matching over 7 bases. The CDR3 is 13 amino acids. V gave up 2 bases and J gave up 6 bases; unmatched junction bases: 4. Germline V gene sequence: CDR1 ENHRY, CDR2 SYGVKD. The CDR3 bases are TGTGCCATCAGTGAGCCAGGACAGGTCGAGCAGTACTTC. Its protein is CAISEPGQVEQYF.

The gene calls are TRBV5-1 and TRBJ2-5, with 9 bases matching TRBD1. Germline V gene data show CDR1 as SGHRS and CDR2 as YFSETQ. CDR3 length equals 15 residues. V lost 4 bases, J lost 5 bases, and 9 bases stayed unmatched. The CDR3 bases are TGCGCCAGCAGCCCCCAGGGACAGGGTCTTGAGACCCAGTACTTC. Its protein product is CASSPQGQGLETQYF.

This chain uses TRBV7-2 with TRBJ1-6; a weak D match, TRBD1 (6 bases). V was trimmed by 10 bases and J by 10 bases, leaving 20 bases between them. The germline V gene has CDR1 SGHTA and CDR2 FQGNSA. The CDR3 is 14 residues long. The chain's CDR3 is CATGSRGIGSPLHF. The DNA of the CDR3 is TGTGCCACGGGTTCCAGGGGAATAGGGTCACCCCTCCACTTT.

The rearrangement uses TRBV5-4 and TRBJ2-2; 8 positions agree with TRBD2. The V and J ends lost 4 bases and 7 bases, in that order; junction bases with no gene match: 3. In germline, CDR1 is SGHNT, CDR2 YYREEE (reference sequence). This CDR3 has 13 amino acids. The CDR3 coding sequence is TGTGCCAGCAGCCTTAGCGGGAACGGGGAGCTGTTTTTT. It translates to CASSLSGNGELFF. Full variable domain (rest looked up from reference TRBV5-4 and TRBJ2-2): ETGVTQSPTHLIKTRGQQVTLRCSSQSGHNTVSWYQQALGQGPQFIFQYYREEENGRGNFPPRFSGLQFPNYSSELNVNALELDDSALYLCASSLSGNGELFFGEGSRLTVL.

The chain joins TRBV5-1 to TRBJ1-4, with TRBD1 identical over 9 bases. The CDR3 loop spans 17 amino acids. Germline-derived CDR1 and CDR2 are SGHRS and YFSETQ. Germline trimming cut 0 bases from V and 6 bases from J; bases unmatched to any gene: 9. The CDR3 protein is CASSLGSTGGADEKLFF. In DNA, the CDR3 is TGCGCCAGCAGCTTGGGCAGCACAGGGGGCGCTGATGAAAAACTGTTTTTT.

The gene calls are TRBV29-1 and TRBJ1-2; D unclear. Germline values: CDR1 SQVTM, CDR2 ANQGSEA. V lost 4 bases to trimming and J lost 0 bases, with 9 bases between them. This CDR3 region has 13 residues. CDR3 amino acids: CSVGQVANYGYTF. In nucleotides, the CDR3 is TGCAGCGTTGGGCAGGTAGCTAACTATGGCTACACCTTC. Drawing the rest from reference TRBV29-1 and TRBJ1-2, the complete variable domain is SAVISQKPSRDICQRGTSLTIQCQVDSQVTMMFWYRQQPGQSLTLIATANQGSEATYESGFVIDKFPISRPNLTFSTLTVSNMSPEDSSIYLCSVGQVANYGYTFGSGTRLTVV.

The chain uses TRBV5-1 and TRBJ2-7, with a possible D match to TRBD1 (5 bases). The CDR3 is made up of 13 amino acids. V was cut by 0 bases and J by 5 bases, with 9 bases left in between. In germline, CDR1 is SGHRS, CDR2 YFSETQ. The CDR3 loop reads CASSLGPGNEQYF. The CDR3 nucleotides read TGCGCCAGCAGCTTGGGCCCAGGGAACGAGCAGTACTTC. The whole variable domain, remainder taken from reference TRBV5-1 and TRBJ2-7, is KAGVTQTPRYLIKTRGQQVTLSCSPISGHRSVSWYQQTPGQGLQFLFEYFSETQRNKGNFPGRFSGRQFSNSRSEMNVSTLELGDSALYLCASSLGPGNEQYFGPGTRLTVT.

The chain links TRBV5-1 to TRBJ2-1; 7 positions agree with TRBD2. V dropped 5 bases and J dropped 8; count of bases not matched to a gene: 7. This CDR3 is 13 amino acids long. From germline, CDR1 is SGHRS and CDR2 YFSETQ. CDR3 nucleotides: TGCGCCAGCAGAGATGCGGGGGTGGATGAGCAGTTCTTC. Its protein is CASRDAGVDEQFF. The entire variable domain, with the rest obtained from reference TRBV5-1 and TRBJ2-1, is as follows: KAGVTQTPRYLIKTRGQQVTLSCSPISGHRSVSWYQQTPGQGLQFLFEYFSETQRNKGNFPGRFSGRQFSNSRSEMNVSTLELGDSALYLCASRDAGVDEQFFGPGTRLTVL.

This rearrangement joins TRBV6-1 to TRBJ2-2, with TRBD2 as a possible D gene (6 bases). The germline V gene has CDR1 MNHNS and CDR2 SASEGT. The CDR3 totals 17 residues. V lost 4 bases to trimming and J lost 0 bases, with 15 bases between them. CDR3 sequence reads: CASSVMSGRSNTGELFF. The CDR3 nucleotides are TGTGCCAGCAGTGTAATGAGCGGGCGTTCGAACACCGGGGAGCTGTTTTTT.

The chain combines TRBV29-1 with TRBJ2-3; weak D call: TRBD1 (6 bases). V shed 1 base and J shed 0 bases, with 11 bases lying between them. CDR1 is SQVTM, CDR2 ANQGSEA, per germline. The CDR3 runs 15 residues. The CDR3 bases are TGCAGCGTTGAAGGGACAGTTGGTAGCACAGATACGCAGTATTTT. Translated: CSVEGTVGSTDTQYF.

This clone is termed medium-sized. CDR3 DNA sequence: TGTGCCAGCAGTTTGGTAACAGCTTCCAATCAGCCCCAGCATTTT. It yields the protein CASSLVTASNQPQHF. V and J are TRBV28 and TRBJ1-5; D not certain. V was clipped by 3 bases and J by 3 bases, with 12 bases between them. CDR1 is MDHEN, CDR2 SYDVKM, per germline. This CDR3 has 15 amino acids.

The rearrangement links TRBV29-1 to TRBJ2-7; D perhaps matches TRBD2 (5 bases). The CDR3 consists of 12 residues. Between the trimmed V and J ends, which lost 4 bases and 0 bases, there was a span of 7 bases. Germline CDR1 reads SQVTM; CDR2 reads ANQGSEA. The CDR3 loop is CSVGTSSYEQYF. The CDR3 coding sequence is TGCAGCGTTGGAACTAGCTCCTACGAGCAGTACTTC.

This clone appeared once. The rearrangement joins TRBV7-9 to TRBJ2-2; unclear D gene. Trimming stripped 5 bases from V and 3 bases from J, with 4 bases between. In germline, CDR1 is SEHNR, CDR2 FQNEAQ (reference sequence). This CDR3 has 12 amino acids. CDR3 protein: CASSPHTGELFF. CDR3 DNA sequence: TGTGCCAGCAGCCCTCACACCGGGGAGCTGTTTTTT.

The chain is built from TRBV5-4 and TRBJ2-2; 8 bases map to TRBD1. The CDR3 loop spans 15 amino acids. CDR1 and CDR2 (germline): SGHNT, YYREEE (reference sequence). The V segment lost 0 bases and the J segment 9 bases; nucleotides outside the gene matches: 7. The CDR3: CASSLGGQGARELFF. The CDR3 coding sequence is TGTGCCAGCAGCTTGGGGGGGCAGGGGGCCCGGGAGCTGTTTTTT.

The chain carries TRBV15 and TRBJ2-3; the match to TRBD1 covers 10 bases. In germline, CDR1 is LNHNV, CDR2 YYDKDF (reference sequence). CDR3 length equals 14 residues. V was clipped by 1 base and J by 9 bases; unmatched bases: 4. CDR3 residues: CATSRGTGGDTQYF. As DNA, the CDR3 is TGTGCCACCAGCAGAGGGACAGGGGGAGACACGCAGTATTTT.

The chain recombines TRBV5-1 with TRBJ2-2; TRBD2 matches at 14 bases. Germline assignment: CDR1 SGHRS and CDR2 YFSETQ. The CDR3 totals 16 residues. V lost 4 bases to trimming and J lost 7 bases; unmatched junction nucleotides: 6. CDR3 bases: TGCGCCAGCAGCCCCGGGACTAGCGGGAGTCACGGGGAGCTGTTTTTT. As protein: CASSPGTSGSHGELFF.

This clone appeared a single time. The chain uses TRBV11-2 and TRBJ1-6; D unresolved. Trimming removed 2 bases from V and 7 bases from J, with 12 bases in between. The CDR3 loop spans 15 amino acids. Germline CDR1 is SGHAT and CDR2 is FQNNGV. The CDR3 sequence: CASSLRRDLNSPLHF. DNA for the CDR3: TGTGCCAGCAGCTTAAGGCGTGATCTAAATTCACCCCTCCACTTT.

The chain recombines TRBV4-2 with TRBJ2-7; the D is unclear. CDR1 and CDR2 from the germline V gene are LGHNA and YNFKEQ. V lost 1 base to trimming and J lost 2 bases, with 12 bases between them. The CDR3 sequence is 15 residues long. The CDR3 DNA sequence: TGTGCCAGCAGCCAAGGGGCGACTGCGACCTACGAGCAGTACTTC. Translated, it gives CASSQGATATYEQYF.

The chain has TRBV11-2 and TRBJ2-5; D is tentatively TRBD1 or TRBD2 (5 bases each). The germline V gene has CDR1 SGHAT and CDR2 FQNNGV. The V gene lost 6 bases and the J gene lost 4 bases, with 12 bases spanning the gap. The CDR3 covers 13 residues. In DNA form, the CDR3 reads TGTGCCAGCAGTCTACCAGGGACAGAGACCCAGTACTTC. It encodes CASSLPGTETQYF.

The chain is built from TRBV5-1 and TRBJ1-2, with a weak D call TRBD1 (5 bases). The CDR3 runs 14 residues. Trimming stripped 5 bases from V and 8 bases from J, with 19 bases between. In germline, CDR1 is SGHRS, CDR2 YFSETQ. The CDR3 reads CASSSSGTNTGYTF. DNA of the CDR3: TGCGCCAGCAGTAGCTCCGGGACGAATACGGGCTACACCTTC. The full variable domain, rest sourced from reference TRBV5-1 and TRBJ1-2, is KAGVTQTPRYLIKTRGQQVTLSCSPISGHRSVSWYQQTPGQGLQFLFEYFSETQRNKGNFPGRFSGRQFSNSRSEMNVSTLELGDSALYLCASSSSGTNTGYTFGSGTRLTVV.

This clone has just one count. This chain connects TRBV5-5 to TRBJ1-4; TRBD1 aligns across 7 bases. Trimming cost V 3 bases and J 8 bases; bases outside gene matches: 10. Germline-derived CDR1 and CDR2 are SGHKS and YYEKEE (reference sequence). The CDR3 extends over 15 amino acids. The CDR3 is CASSYAPGGGEKLFF. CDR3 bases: TGTGCCAGCAGCTACGCGCCAGGGGGAGGGGAAAAACTGTTTTTT.

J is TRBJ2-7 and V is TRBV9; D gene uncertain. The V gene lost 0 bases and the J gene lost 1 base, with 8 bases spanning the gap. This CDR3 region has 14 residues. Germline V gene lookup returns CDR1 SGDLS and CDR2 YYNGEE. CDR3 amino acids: CASSVVDGSYEQYF. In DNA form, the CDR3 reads TGTGCCAGCAGCGTAGTTGACGGTTCCTACGAGCAGTACTTC.

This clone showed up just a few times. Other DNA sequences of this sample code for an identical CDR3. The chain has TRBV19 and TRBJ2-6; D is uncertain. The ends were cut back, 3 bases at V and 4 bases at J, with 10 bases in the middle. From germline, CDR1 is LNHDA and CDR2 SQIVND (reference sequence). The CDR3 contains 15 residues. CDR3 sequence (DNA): TGTGCCAGTAGTATTGGAGCCGCCGGGGCCAACGTCCTGACTTTC. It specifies CASSIGAAGANVLTF. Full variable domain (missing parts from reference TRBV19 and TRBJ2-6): DGGITQSPKYLFRKEGQNVTLSCEQNLNHDAMYWYRQDPGQGLRLIYYSQIVNDFQKGDIAEGYSVSREKKESFPLTVTSAQKNPTAFYLCASSIGAAGANVLTFGAGSRLTVL.

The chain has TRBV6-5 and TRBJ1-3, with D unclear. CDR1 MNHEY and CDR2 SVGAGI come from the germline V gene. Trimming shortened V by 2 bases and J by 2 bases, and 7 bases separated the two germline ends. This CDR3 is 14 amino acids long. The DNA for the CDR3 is TGTGCCAGCAGTTACAGGGAGCCTGGAAACACCATATATTTT. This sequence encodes CASSYREPGNTIYF.